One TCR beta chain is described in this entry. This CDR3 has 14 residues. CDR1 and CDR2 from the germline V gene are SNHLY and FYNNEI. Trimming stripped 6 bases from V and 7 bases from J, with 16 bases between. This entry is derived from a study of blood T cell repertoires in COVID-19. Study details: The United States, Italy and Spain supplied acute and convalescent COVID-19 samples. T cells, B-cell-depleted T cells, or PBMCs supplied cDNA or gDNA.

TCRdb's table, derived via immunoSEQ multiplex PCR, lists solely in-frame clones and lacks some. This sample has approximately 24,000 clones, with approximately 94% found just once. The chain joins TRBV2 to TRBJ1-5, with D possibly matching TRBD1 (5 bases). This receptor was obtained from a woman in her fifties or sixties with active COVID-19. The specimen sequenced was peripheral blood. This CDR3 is CASSPQGVGQPQHF. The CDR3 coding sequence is TGTGCCAGCAGCCCCCAGGGTGTTGGGCAGCCCCAGCATTTT.